These 16 T cell receptor beta chains were all obtained from the same sample, sequenced in a study of blood T cell repertoires in COVID-19. Libraries were prepared by immunoSEQ multiplex PCR; TCRdb keeps only in-frame clonotypes and omits some of them. This sample has 45,000 to 60,000 clones, with approximately 83% found just once. The sequencing input was peripheral blood. All receptors derive from an elderly man with COVID-19, enrolled during active disease.

This chain uses TRBV7-8 with TRBJ1-5, with 7 positions matching TRBD1. The germline V gene encodes CDR1 SGHVS and CDR2 FQNEAQ. The CDR3 is 15 residues long. Germline trimming cut 1 base from V and 7 bases from J; bases unmatched to any gene: 7. For the CDR3, the DNA is TGTGCCAGCAGCTTAGGGACAGGATCTAAACAGCCCCAGCATTTT. It yields the protein CASSLGTGSKQPQHF.

CDR3 DNA: TGTGCCAGCAGCACGGGCAGACAGCGCTCTAACTATGGCTACACCTTC. Amino acids: CASSTGRQRSNYGYTF. V usage is TRBV7-8 and J usage is TRBJ1-2, with a possible D match to TRBD1 (5 bases). The CDR3 spans 16 residues. Germline CDR1 and CDR2: SGHVS and FQNEAQ. V was pared by 5 bases and J by 0 bases, with 16 bases between.

The CDR3 sequence: CASSSGLEGTQYF. In DNA, the CDR3 is TGTGCCAGCAGCTCGGGACTAGAAGGGACCCAGTACTTC. V usage is TRBV11-3 and J usage is TRBJ2-5, with 8 bases aligning to TRBD2. V shed 4 bases and J 7 bases; nucleotides not matched to a gene: 5. This CDR3 has 13 amino acids. The germline CDR1 and CDR2 sequences are SGHNT and YENEEA.

The chain combines TRBV5-1 with TRBJ2-2; 9 bases line up with TRBD1. Germline lookup yields CDR1 SGHRS and CDR2 YFSETQ. Trimming cost V 4 bases and J 3 bases; bases outside gene matches: 4. This CDR3 has 15 residues. CDR3 DNA: TGCGCCAGCAGCGGGAGGACAGGGGACACCGGGGAGCTGTTTTTT. This codes for CASSGRTGDTGELFF.

This clone has a handful of counts. The chain links TRBV28 to TRBJ1-1; the D is unclear. With 1 base removed from V and 7 bases from J, the gap between germline ends came to 4 bases. This CDR3 has 11 amino acids. CDR1 is MDHEN, CDR2 SYDVKM, per germline. The CDR3: CASSLSGEAFF. CDR3 DNA: TGTGCCAGCAGTTTATCAGGTGAAGCTTTCTTT.

V and J are TRBV7-2 and TRBJ1-3; possibly TRBD1 for D (6 bases). Germline-derived CDR1 and CDR2 are SGHTA and FQGNSA. V dropped 4 bases and J dropped 2 bases, with 9 bases sitting between them. This CDR3 has 14 residues. CDR3 sequence reads: CASSSRGAGNTIYF. In nucleotides, the CDR3 is TGTGCCAGCAGCTCCAGGGGCGCTGGAAACACCATATATTTT.

J is TRBJ2-6 and V is TRBV10-3; 8 bases fit TRBD1. The CDR3 is 17 amino acids. V shed 7 bases, J shed 6 bases, and the junction held 14 bases outside the gene matches. CDR1 and CDR2 from the germline V gene are ENHRY and SYGVKD. This CDR3 reads CAIKTDRGDSAANVLTF. As DNA, the CDR3 is TGTGCCATCAAAACCGACAGGGGCGATTCCGCGGCCAACGTCCTGACTTTC.

The chain has TRBV7-6 and TRBJ1-1; D gene ambiguous. With 1 base removed from V and 4 bases from J, the gap between germline ends came to 13 bases. The CDR3 is 15 residues long. Germline V gene sequence: CDR1 SGHVS, CDR2 FNYEAQ. This chain's CDR3 is CASSLVLPPGTEAFF. As DNA, the CDR3 is TGTGCCAGCAGCTTAGTTTTACCGCCGGGCACTGAAGCTTTCTTT. Full variable domain (rest looked up from reference TRBV7-6 and TRBJ1-1): GAGVSQSPRYKVTKRGQDVALRCDPISGHVSLYWYRQALGQGPEFLTYFNYEAQQDKSGLPNDRFSAERPEGSISTLTIQRTEQRDSAMYRCASSLVLPPGTEAFFGQGTRLTVV.

The chain couples TRBV5-6 to TRBJ2-4; TRBD2 is a possible D gene (5 bases). CDR1 is SGHDT and CDR2 is YYEEEE in the germline V gene. There are 17 residues in the CDR3. V gave up 6 bases and J gave up 0 bases, with 19 bases separating them. CDR3 residues: CASTPSGEGLAKNIQYF. The CDR3 bases are TGTGCCAGCACCCCATCGGGCGAGGGTTTAGCCAAAAACATTCAGTACTTC.

The rearrangement joins TRBV27 to TRBJ1-6; D is unresolved. The V gene lost 3 bases and the J gene lost 8 bases, with 8 bases spanning the gap. The CDR3 has 13 residues. Germline V gene data show CDR1 as MNHEY and CDR2 as SMNVEV (reference sequence). The CDR3 coding sequence is TGTGCCAGCAGTTTCGGGGTTGATTCACCCCTCCACTTT. It specifies CASSFGVDSPLHF.

The rearrangement links TRBV5-6 to TRBJ2-1; 7 bases agree with TRBD2. The CDR3 contains 16 residues. The V segment lost 3 bases and the J segment 4 bases; nucleotides outside the gene matches: 10. Per germline, CDR1 SGHDT and CDR2 YYEEEE. The CDR3 region is CASSSFSGMGYNEQFF. CDR3 DNA sequence: TGTGCCAGCAGCTCTTTCAGCGGGATGGGTTACAATGAGCAGTTCTTC.

This chain links TRBV29-1 with TRBJ1-6; TRBD1 matches at 7 bases. Per the germline V gene, CDR1 is SQVTM and CDR2 is ANQGSEA. The J segment lost 6 bases and the V segment lost 6 bases, leaving 11 bases of the junction unmatched. The CDR3 is 15 amino acids. CDR3 nucleotides: TGCAGCGTCCAGGTGGGGGGACAGATTAATTCACCCCTCCACTTT. The encoded protein is CSVQVGGQINSPLHF.

The chain combines TRBV10-3 with TRBJ1-1; D is unclear. The CDR3 totals 13 residues. V was pared by 3 bases and J by 4 bases, with 9 bases between. Per the germline V gene, CDR1 is ENHRY and CDR2 is SYGVKD. The CDR3, as DNA: TGTGCCATCAGTGAACACACCTCCACTGAAGCTTTCTTT. Translating it yields CAISEHTSTEAFF.

V usage is TRBV5-1 and J usage is TRBJ2-3; 12 positions agree with TRBD2. Germline V gives CDR1 SGHRS, CDR2 YFSETQ. V lost 4 bases to trimming and J lost 0 bases; unmatched junction nucleotides: 3. The CDR3 sequence is 16 residues long. As DNA, the CDR3 is TGCGCCAGCAGCCCTAGCGGGGGGGCTAGCACAGATACGCAGTATTTT. Protein sequence: CASSPSGGASTDTQYF.

This clone came up once. This rearrangement joins TRBV6-6 to TRBJ1-6; D perhaps matches TRBD1 (5 bases). This CDR3 comprises 14 residues. CDR1 is MNHNY, CDR2 SVGAGI, per germline (reference sequence). Trimming removed 6 bases at V and 5 bases at J, with 11 bases between. The CDR3 DNA reads TGTGCCAGCAGCCCGACAGAGGATAATTCACCCCTCCACTTT. This translates into CASSPTEDNSPLHF.

This clone was detected once. The V gene is TRBV7-8, the J gene TRBJ1-3; TRBD1 aligns across 7 bases. V was clipped by 3 bases and J by 2 bases; unmatched bases: 7. Germline V lookup: CDR1 SGHVS, CDR2 FQNEAQ. The CDR3 totals 16 residues. CDR3 DNA: TGTGCCAGCAGCTTGGTGAACAGGGGTACTGGAAACACCATATATTTT. Its protein product is CASSLVNRGTGNTIYF.